The present TCR beta chain was sequenced within a study of blood T cell repertoires in COVID-19. Whole-study context: There were acute and convalescent COVID-19 samples, and they came from the United States, Italy and Spain. From T cells, B-cell-depleted T cells, or PBMCs came the material, which was cDNA or gDNA.

This clone has just one count. The CDR3 has 15 residues. Trimming stripped 1 base from V and 3 bases from J, with 13 bases between. CDR1 and CDR2 from the germline V gene are LNHDA and SQIVND (reference sequence). Authors' processing steps: From reference gene primer amplification, estimates of nucleated cell counts were derived. The data were produced by immunoSEQ multiplex PCR, yet TCRdb's version contains in-frame clones alone and is incomplete. The V and J calls and clone size were taken over from that table, and D and trimming were inferred from the DNA. In the table there are 150,000 to 200,000 clones, about 86% of which are singletons.

Sequenced input: peripheral blood. The rearrangement joins TRBV19 to TRBJ2-7; D might be TRBD1 (6 bases). The receptor's source is a woman older than 75 with acute or convalescent COVID-19. The CDR3: CASSIVETGGYEQYF. In DNA form, the CDR3 reads TGTGCCAGTAGTATAGTCGAGACAGGCGGCTACGAGCAGTACTTC.